The 25 T cell receptor beta chains reported below all come from one sample, sequenced in a study of cytomegalovirus exposure and HLA in healthy donors listed by TCRdb under 2017. Library creation used the immunoSEQ multiplex PCR assay. For the multiplex PCR, a mixture combining 60 forward primers for TCR Vbeta segments and 13 reverse primers for TCR Jbeta segments was used. Held by TCRdb, this immuneACCESS table contains in-frame sequences only and omits some clones. Under half of the omission traces to an unresolved V gene where checked; the cause of the rest is unknown. Present in this sample are roughly 61,000 clones, around 90% of which were seen just once. About 1.6% of the sample goes to the ten largest clones. Sequencing was performed on PBMCs. These receptors were obtained from a man aged 30 to 39 in good health and CMV-seropositive.

The chain uses TRBV12-5 and TRBJ1-5; no definite D call. This CDR3 region has 15 residues. V was cut by 4 bases and J by 6 bases, with 16 bases left in between. Germline loops: CDR1 LGHNT, CDR2 FRNRAP. The CDR3 sequence: CASGSTPSGSQPQHF. CDR3 nucleotide sequence: TGTGCTAGTGGTTCTACCCCCTCCGGGAGTCAGCCCCAGCATTTT.

This chain joins TRBV28 and TRBJ1-1; D gene ambiguous. The CDR3 loop spans 13 amino acids. Germline-derived CDR1 and CDR2 are MDHEN and SYDVKM. With 8 bases removed from V and 5 bases from J, the gap between germline ends came to 15 bases. The CDR3, as DNA: TGTGCCAGCCTTCTTCATGGAGGGACTGAAGCTTTCTTT. It specifies CASLLHGGTEAFF.

V gene TRBV29-1 combines with J gene TRBJ2-5, with unresolved D. Per germline, CDR1 SQVTM and CDR2 ANQGSEA. Trimming pared 5 bases from V and 5 bases from J, leaving 12 bases between. The length of the CDR3 is 12 residues. The CDR3 protein is CSVQAFSETQYF. The CDR3 nucleotides read TGCAGCGTTCAGGCTTTCAGCGAGACCCAGTACTTC.

The chain is built from TRBV6-1 and TRBJ2-2; D uncertain. The V end was cut by 0 bases, the J end by 1 base, with 12 bases between. The CDR3 consists of 17 residues. CDR1 MNHNS and CDR2 SASEGT come from the germline V gene. The CDR3 reads CASSEAFKLRNTGELFF. The CDR3 nucleotides read TGTGCCAGCAGTGAAGCGTTTAAACTGCGGAACACCGGGGAGCTGTTTTTT.

The J gene is TRBJ2-1, the V gene TRBV10-3; TRBD2 matches 9 bases. This CDR3 comprises 16 residues. V was clipped by 6 bases and J by 2 bases; unmatched bases: 8. Germline V lookup: CDR1 ENHRY, CDR2 SYGVKD. CDR3 loop: CAISDTTSGAYNEQFF. CDR3 DNA: TGTGCCATCAGCGACACGACTAGCGGAGCCTACAATGAGCAGTTCTTC.

The genes are TRBV7-9 and TRBJ1-5, with TRBD1 matching 10 bases. J lost 0 bases, V lost 0 bases, and 8 bases had no gene match. The germline V gene has CDR1 SEHNR and CDR2 FQNEAQ (reference sequence). This CDR3 is built from 19 residues. CDR3 sequence reads: CASSLAGTGELYSNQPQHF. CDR3 DNA sequence: TGTGCCAGCAGCTTAGCCGGGACAGGGGAACTATATAGCAATCAGCCCCAGCATTTT.

Details on this clone: At one end the junction does not follow the germline gene, possibly because of a read error. The rearrangement uses TRBV9 and TRBJ1-6; D may be TRBD1 (5 bases). The CDR3 length is 15 residues. Germline V gives CDR1 SGDLS, CDR2 YYNGEE. The CDR3 spells CASGVESGRDSPLHF. For the CDR3, the DNA is TGTGCCAGCGGCGTAGAGTCGGGCAGGGATTCACCCCTCCACTTT.

The V and J genes are TRBV19 and TRBJ1-2; D uncertain. V was trimmed by 3 bases and J by 4 bases, leaving 6 bases between them. Germline-derived CDR1 and CDR2 are LNHDA and SQIVND (reference sequence). The CDR3 extends over 12 amino acids. CDR3 nucleotides: TGTGCCAGTAGTATGAGATTCTATGGCTACACCTTC. Encoded protein: CASSMRFYGYTF.

The V call is TRBV5-5, the J call TRBJ1-6; 7 bases fit TRBD1. Germline trimming cut 1 base from V and 7 bases from J; bases unmatched to any gene: 2. CDR3 length: 14 residues. Germline V gives CDR1 SGHKS, CDR2 YYEKEE (reference sequence). Written as DNA, the CDR3 is TGTGCCAGCAGCTTGAAGACAGGGAATTCACCCCTCCACTTT. Its translation is CASSLKTGNSPLHF.

This sequence joins TRBV14 and TRBJ2-5, with a possible D match to TRBD1 (6 bases). The CDR3 spans 15 residues. The germline V and J ends were trimmed by 0 bases and 5 bases, with 13 bases remaining between them. Looked up from germline, CDR1 is SGHDN and CDR2 is FVKESK. The DNA for the CDR3 is TGTGCCAGCAGCCAAGATTTCGACAGGCGGGAGACCCAGTACTTC. Protein: CASSQDFDRRETQYF.

The chain has TRBV7-2 and TRBJ2-7; TRBD2 matches 10 bases. Per germline, CDR1 SGHTA and CDR2 FQGNSA. The V and J ends lost 1 base and 6 bases, in that order; junction bases with no gene match: 6. This CDR3 contains 15 residues. CDR3 loop: CASSLELAGSGEQYF. The CDR3 bases are TGTGCCAGCAGCTTAGAACTAGCGGGATCAGGCGAGCAGTACTTC. The full variable domain, in which reference TRBV7-2 and TRBJ2-7 provide the parts outside the CDR3, is GAGVSQSPSNKVTEKGKDVELRCDPISGHTALYWYRQSLGQGLEFLIYFQGNSAPDKSGLPSDRFSAERTGGSVSTLTIQRTQQEDSAVYLCASSLELAGSGEQYFGPGTRLTVT.

The J gene is TRBJ2-3, the V gene TRBV6-5; 9 nucleotides agree with TRBD2. The CDR3 is made up of 16 amino acids. Germline V lookup: CDR1 MNHEY, CDR2 SVGAGI. The trim removed 0 bases at V and 0 bases at J, leaving 1 base unmatched. CDR3 bases: TGTGCCAGCAGTTACTCGACTAGCGGTAGCACAGATACGCAGTATTTT. As protein: CASSYSTSGSTDTQYF.

V usage is TRBV7-9 and J usage is TRBJ2-3, with D unclear. Germline V gene lookup returns CDR1 SEHNR and CDR2 FQNEAQ (reference sequence). Trimming took off 0 bases at V and 0 bases at J, with 7 bases between the two ends. The CDR3 loop spans 15 amino acids. CDR3 bases: TGTGCCAGCAGCTTAGCTCCCGGTAGCACAGATACGCAGTATTTT. Translation gives CASSLAPGSTDTQYF.

The genes are TRBV2 and TRBJ2-2; 9 nucleotides agree with TRBD2. Trimming cost V 8 bases and J 6 bases; bases outside gene matches: 13. CDR1 is SNHLY and CDR2 is FYNNEI in the germline V gene. CDR3 length: 16 residues. The CDR3 DNA is TGTGCCAGCCCCCGGTCCCAGCGGGAGGTGGCCGGGGAGCTGTTTTTT. Translated: CASPRSQREVAGELFF. The full variable domain, rest sourced from reference TRBV2 and TRBJ2-2, is EPEVTQTPSHQVTQMGQEVILRCVPISNHLYFYWYRQILGQKVEFLVSFYNNEISEKSEIFDDQFSVERPDGSNFTLKIRSTKLEDSAMYFCASPRSQREVAGELFFGEGSRLTVL.

This chain uses TRBV28 with TRBJ1-5, with 8 bases that match TRBD1. Per the germline V gene, CDR1 is MDHEN and CDR2 is SYDVKM. The CDR3 extends over 16 amino acids. Losses at the gene ends were 8 bases for V and 3 bases for J; bases not matched to a gene: 12. DNA for the CDR3: TGTGCCAGCGGGCCCCTTGACAGGGGATCCAATCAGCCCCAGCATTTT. Translating it yields CASGPLDRGSNQPQHF.

The gene calls are TRBV4-1 and TRBJ2-1, with 7 bases aligning to TRBD2. Germline V gene sequence: CDR1 MGHRA, CDR2 YSYEKL. The CDR3 totals 13 residues. J gave up 9 bases and V 3 bases, and 5 bases lay outside the gene matches. The CDR3 spells CASSHVGGGEQFF. The CDR3 DNA reads as TGCGCCAGCAGCCACGTGGGGGGGGGTGAGCAGTTCTTC.

The gene calls are TRBV6-1 and TRBJ1-6; 10 positions match TRBD1. With V trimmed by 1 base and J by 5 bases, 5 bases remained unmatched. Germline CDR1 and CDR2: MNHNS and SASEGT. The CDR3 loop spans 17 amino acids. CDR3 in amino acids: CASSEVWGTGDNSPLHF. The CDR3 DNA is TGTGCCAGCAGTGAAGTGTGGGGGACAGGGGATAATTCACCCCTCCACTTT.

This clone was detected once. The V gene is TRBV2, the J gene TRBJ2-7; 7 nucleotides align to TRBD1. V lost 5 bases and J lost 2; bases outside the gene matches: 3. CDR1 and CDR2 from the germline V gene are SNHLY and FYNNEI. The CDR3 runs to 13 residues. The DNA of the CDR3 is TGTGCCAGCAGTAACAGGGGACCCTACGAGCAGTACTTC. It yields the protein CASSNRGPYEQYF.

This clone was found once. The chain links TRBV6-5 to TRBJ2-3; weak D call: TRBD1 (6 bases). Trimming removed 0 bases at V and 0 bases at J, with 7 bases between. Germline V gene sequence: CDR1 MNHEY, CDR2 SVGAGI. The CDR3 has 15 amino acids. CDR3 amino acids: CASSYSRGSTDTQYF. The DNA of the CDR3 is TGTGCCAGCAGTTACTCGAGGGGGAGCACAGATACGCAGTATTTT.

The rearrangement uses TRBV7-8 and TRBJ2-7, with 9 positions matching TRBD1. Trimming cost V 4 bases and J 5 bases; bases outside gene matches: 9. The CDR3 contains 15 residues. CDR1 is SGHVS, CDR2 FQNEAQ, per germline. The CDR3 is CASSSRGTGRDEQYF. In DNA form, the CDR3 reads TGTGCCAGCAGCTCCAGGGGGACAGGGAGGGACGAGCAGTACTTC.

J is TRBJ2-7 and V is TRBV12-5; TRBD1 is a possible D gene (5 bases). The CDR3 spans 14 residues. The germline V gene has CDR1 LGHNT and CDR2 FRNRAP. In nucleotides, the CDR3 is TGTGCCCCCCGTGGCCGACAGTGCGGTTACGAGCAGTACTTC. This codes for CAPRGRQCGYEQYF.

V gene TRBV28 combines with J gene TRBJ1-2; D is unclear. Germline assignment: CDR1 MDHEN and CDR2 SYDVKM. With 3 bases removed from V and 6 bases from J, the gap between germline ends came to 14 bases. The CDR3 extends over 14 amino acids. CDR3 nucleotide sequence: TGTGCCAGCAGTTTCGAGGGTAGGAAGAATGGCTACACCTTC. The encoded protein is CASSFEGRKNGYTF.

The J gene is TRBJ1-1, the V gene TRBV7-8; D is unclear. The V end lost 7 bases, the J end lost 2 bases, and 17 bases lay between the germline ends. Germline V gene lookup returns CDR1 SGHVS and CDR2 FQNEAQ. This CDR3 spans 15 amino acids. The CDR3 DNA is TGTGCCAGCACCGCTACCGAGGGCCCAAACACTGAAGCTTTCTTT. This encodes CASTATEGPNTEAFF.

The chain uses TRBV6-5 and TRBJ1-2; 7 nucleotides line up with TRBD1. Germline V gene data show CDR1 as MNHEY and CDR2 as SVGAGI. The CDR3 spans 13 residues. Trimming took 5 bases from V and 6 from J; bases not matched to a gene: 6. In DNA, the CDR3 is TGTGCCAGCAGTCGACAGGGTTTGGATGGCTACACCTTC. It translates to CASSRQGLDGYTF.

The chain joins TRBV27 to TRBJ2-1; 11 nucleotides align to TRBD2. The CDR3 covers 18 residues. From germline, CDR1 is MNHEY and CDR2 SMNVEV (reference sequence). Unmatched junction bases numbered 12, after V lost 4 bases and J lost 4 bases. The CDR3 nucleotides read TGTGCCAGCAGTTCCTGGACTAGCGGGTTCGGTTGGTACAATGAGCAGTTCTTC. It is translated as CASSSWTSGFGWYNEQFF.